These 7 T cell receptor beta chains originate from one sample sequenced in a study of shared clonotypes between healthy human individuals. The assay was immunoSEQ multiplex PCR, and TCRdb's table has in-frame clones only and misses some. The table records approximately 1,500,000 clones, roughly 95% of them present only once. The sample was naive CD4+ T cells sorted from blood. Subset meaning: CD45RA+ positively selected. These receptor sequences come from a man in his thirties or forties in good health.

A single count supports this clone. This chain links TRBV6-1 with TRBJ1-1; a weak D match, TRBD1 (6 bases). The V gene's germline CDR1 is MNHNS and CDR2 SASEGT. The V end lost 6 bases, the J end lost 0 bases, and 11 bases lay between the germline ends. The CDR3 runs to 14 residues. The CDR3 spells CASRVQGMNTEAFF. The CDR3 DNA reads as TGTGCCAGCAGGGTACAGGGAATGAACACTGAAGCTTTCTTT.

The rearrangement uses TRBV9 and TRBJ2-1; D possibly corresponds to TRBD1 (6 bases). V gave up 0 bases and J gave up 4 bases, with 17 bases separating them. Germline V gene data show CDR1 as SGDLS and CDR2 as YYNGEE. This CDR3 is built from 17 residues. DNA of the CDR3: TGTGCCAGCAGCGTAGATGGCAGGGACACCCATTACAATGAGCAGTTCTTC. Protein: CASSVDGRDTHYNEQFF.

The chain recombines TRBV7-6 with TRBJ2-3, with 10 bases identical to TRBD1. The CDR3 totals 20 residues. Germline V CDR1 and CDR2: SGHVS, FNYEAQ. V trimming: 7 bases; J trimming: 3 bases; junction bases outside the gene matches: 22. The CDR3 loop reads CASTLRGQGNLAEVTDTQYF. The CDR3 DNA sequence: TGTGCCAGCACCCTGCGGGGACAGGGGAATCTGGCGGAGGTAACAGATACGCAGTATTTT.

The V and J genes are TRBV29-1 and TRBJ2-7; no clear D gene. V was trimmed by 3 bases and J by 4 bases, leaving 10 bases between them. CDR1 is SQVTM and CDR2 is ANQGSEA in the germline V gene. The CDR3 extends over 12 amino acids. Here the CDR3 reads CSVESAAYEQYF. DNA of the CDR3: TGCAGCGTTGAGTCGGCCGCTTACGAGCAGTACTTC.

The chain uses TRBV19 and TRBJ2-3; D gene ambiguous. Trimming cost V 9 bases and J 1 base, with 11 bases left between them. The length of the CDR3 is 13 residues. CDR1 and CDR2 (germline): LNHDA, SQIVND (reference sequence). CDR3 DNA: TGTGCCAGCCTGGGGTGGGGCACAGATACGCAGTATTTT. It yields the protein CASLGWGTDTQYF.

On this clone itself: The junction shows a germline mismatch at one end, possibly a read error. V gene TRBV5-5 combines with J gene TRBJ2-3, with no clear D. The germline V gene encodes CDR1 SGHKS and CDR2 YYEKEE (reference sequence). The length of the CDR3 is 12 residues. The CDR3, as DNA: TGTGCCAGCAGCTTACCCCCACCGATAGATACCTTT. Translating gives CASSLPPPIDTF.

This chain connects TRBV10-3 to TRBJ2-5; the match to TRBD1 covers 7 bases. Germline V gene sequence: CDR1 ENHRY, CDR2 SYGVKD. Germline trimming cut 6 bases from V and 5 bases from J; bases unmatched to any gene: 6. The CDR3 consists of 13 residues. The CDR3 DNA reads TGTGCCATCAGCGGGACAGCTAGGGAGACCCAGTACTTC. Translated: CAISGTARETQYF.